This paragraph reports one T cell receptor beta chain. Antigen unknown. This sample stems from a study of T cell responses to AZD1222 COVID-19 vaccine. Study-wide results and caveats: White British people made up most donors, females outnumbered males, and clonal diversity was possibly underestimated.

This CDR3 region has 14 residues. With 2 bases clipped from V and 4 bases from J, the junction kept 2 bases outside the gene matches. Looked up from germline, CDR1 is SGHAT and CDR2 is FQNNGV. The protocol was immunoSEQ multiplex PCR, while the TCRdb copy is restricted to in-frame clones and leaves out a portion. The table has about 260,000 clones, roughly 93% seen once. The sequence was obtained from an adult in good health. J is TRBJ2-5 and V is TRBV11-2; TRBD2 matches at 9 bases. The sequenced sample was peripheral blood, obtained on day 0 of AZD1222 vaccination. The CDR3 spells CASSLLAGAETQYF. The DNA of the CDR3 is TGTGCCAGCAGCTTATTAGCGGGAGCAGAGACCCAGTACTTC. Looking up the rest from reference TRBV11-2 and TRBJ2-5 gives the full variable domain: EAGVAQSPRYKIIEKRQSVAFWCNPISGHATLYWYQQILGQGPKLLIQFQNNGVVDDSQLPKDRFSAERLKGVDSTLKIQPAKLEDSAVYLCASSLLAGAETQYFGPGTRLLVL.